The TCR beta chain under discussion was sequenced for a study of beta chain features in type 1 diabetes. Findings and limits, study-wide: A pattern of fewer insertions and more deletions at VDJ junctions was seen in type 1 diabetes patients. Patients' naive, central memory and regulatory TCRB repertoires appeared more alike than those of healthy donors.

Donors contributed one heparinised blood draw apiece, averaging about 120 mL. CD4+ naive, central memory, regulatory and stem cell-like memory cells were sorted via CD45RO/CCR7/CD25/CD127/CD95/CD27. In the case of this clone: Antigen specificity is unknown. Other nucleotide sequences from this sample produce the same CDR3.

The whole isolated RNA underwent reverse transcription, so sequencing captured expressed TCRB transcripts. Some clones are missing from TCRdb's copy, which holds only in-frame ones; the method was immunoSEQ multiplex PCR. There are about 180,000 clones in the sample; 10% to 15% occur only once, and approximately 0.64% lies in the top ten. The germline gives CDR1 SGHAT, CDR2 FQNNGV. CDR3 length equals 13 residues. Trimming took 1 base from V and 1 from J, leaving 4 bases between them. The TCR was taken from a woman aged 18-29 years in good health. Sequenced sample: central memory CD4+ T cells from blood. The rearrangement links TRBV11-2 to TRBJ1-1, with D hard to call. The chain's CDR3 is CASSLVRNTEAFF. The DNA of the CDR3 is TGTGCCAGCAGCTTAGTCAGGAACACTGAAGCTTTCTTT.